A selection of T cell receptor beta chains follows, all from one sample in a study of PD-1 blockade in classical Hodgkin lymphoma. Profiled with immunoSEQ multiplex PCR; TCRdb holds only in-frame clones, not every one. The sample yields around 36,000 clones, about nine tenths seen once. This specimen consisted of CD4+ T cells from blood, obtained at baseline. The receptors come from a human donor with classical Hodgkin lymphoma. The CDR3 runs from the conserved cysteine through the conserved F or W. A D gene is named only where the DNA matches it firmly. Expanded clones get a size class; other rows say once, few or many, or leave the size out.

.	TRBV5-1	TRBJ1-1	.	CASSLVIQEGAFF	TGCGCCAGCAGCTTGGTCATTCAGGAGGGAGCTTTCTTT
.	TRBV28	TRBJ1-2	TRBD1	CASSSSPLRGLYGYTF	TGTGCCAGCAGTTCATCTCCCCTCAGGGGGCTTTATGGCTACACCTTC
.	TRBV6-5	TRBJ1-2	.	CATVASGANYGYTF	TGTGCCACCGTGGCCTCGGGGGCTAACTATGGCTACACCTTC
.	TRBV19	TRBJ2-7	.	CASSRTSGDPYEQYF	TGTGCCAGTAGTCGGACCTCGGGGGACCCTTACGAGCAGTACTTC
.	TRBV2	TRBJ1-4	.	CASSEALTQLFF	TGTGCCAGCAGTGAAGCGCTGACCCAACTGTTTTTT
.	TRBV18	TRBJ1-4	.	CASSPSGGFEKLFF	TGTGCCAGCTCACCATCCGGGGGGTTCGAAAAACTGTTTTTT
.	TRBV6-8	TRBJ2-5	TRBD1	CASSYSKSGQGRETQYF	TGTGCCAGCAGTTACTCGAAGTCGGGACAGGGGAGAGAGACCCAGTACTTC
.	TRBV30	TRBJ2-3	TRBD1	CAWRPGGPDTQYF	TGTGCCTGGCGGCCAGGGGGCCCAGATACGCAGTATTTT
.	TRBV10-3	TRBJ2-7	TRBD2	CAIKRGLAGDDEQYF	TGTGCCATCAAACGAGGACTAGCGGGAGACGACGAGCAGTACTTC
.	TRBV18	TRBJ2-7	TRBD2	CASSPPPVGRETYEQYF	TGTGCCAGCTCACCACCGCCCGTCGGGCGGGAGACCTACGAGCAGTACTTC
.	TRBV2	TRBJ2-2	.	CASRRLTGSLGTGELFF	TGTGCCAGCAGGCGATTGACAGGATCTTTAGGGACCGGGGAGCTGTTTTTT
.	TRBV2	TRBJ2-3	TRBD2	CASSEGLAGASTDTQYF	TGTGCCAGCAGTGAAGGCCTAGCGGGGGCTAGCACAGATACGCAGTATTTT
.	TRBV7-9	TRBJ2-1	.	CASSLGSGRKSSYNEQFF	TGTGCCAGCAGCTTAGGAAGTGGGAGAAAGAGCTCCTACAATGAGCAGTTCTTC
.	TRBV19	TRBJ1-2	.	CASSPTGGYGYTF	TGTGCCAGTAGTCCTACAGGAGGCTATGGCTACACCTTC
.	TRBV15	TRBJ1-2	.	CATRYGTGINYGYTF	TGTGCCACCAGGTATGGGACGGGGATTAACTATGGCTACACCTTC
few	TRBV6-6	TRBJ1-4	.	CASISGAEKLFF	TGTGCCAGCATTTCGGGGGCGGAAAAACTGTTTTTT
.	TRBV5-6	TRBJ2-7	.	CASSPVSRYEQYF	TGTGCCAGCAGCCCTGTTTCCCGATACGAGCAGTACTTC
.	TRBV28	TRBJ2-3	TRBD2	CASSLGASGRHTDTQYF	TGTGCCAGCAGCCTGGGGGCTAGCGGGAGGCACACAGATACGCAGTATTTT
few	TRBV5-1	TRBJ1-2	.	CASSLSANYGYTF	TGCGCCAGCAGCTTGTCGGCTAACTATGGCTACACCTTC
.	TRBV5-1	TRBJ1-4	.	CASSGTENEKLFF	TGCGCCAGCAGCGGAACAGAAAATGAAAAACTGTTTTTT
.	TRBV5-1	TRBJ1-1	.	CASSSPPGGTEAFF	TGCGCCAGCAGCTCTCCACCCGGGGGCACTGAAGCTTTCTTT
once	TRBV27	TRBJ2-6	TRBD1	CASRQGAGANVLTF	TGTGCCTCCAGACAGGGGGCTGGGGCCAACGTCCTGACTTTC
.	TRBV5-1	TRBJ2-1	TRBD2	CASSTTSGINNEQFF	TGCGCCAGCAGCACCACTAGCGGGATCAACAATGAGCAGTTCTTC
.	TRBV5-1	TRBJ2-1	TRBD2	CASSRTSGVNNEQFF	TGCGCCAGCAGCCGGACTAGCGGGGTTAACAATGAGCAGTTCTTC
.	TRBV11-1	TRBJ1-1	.	CASSLQTSMNTEAFF	TGTGCCAGCAGCTTACAGACAAGCATGAACACTGAAGCTTTCTTT
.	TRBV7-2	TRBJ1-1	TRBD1	CASSAGWDRGRWNTEAFF	TGTGCCAGCAGCGCCGGATGGGACAGGGGGCGGTGGAACACTGAAGCTTTCTTT
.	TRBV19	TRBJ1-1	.	CASKGTILMNTEAFF	TGTGCCAGTAAGGGGACGATTCTTATGAACACTGAAGCTTTCTTT
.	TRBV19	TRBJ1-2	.	CASSGGARYGYTF	TGTGCCAGTAGTGGAGGGGCGCGGTATGGCTACACCTTC
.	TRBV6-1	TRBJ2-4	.	CASSVRQDPIAKNIQYF	TGTGCCAGCAGTGTTCGTCAGGACCCAATAGCCAAAAACATTCAGTACTTC
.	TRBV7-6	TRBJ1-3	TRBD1	CASSPTQGASGNTIYF	TGTGCCAGCAGCCCAACGCAGGGGGCCTCGGGAAACACCATATATTTT
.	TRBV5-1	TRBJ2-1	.	CASSWSSGSRNEQFF	TGCGCCAGCAGCTGGTCCAGTGGGTCCCGCAATGAGCAGTTCTTC
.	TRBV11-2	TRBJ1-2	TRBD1	CASSLVGQTSNYGYTF	TGTGCCAGCAGCTTAGTGGGACAGACTTCCAACTATGGCTACACCTTC
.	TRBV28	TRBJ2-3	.	CASSIPPGSDTQYF	TGTGCCAGCAGTATCCCCCCGGGTTCAGATACGCAGTATTTT
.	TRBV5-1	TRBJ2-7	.	CASSLGPPAKVAYEQYF	TGCGCCAGCAGCTTGGGTCCCCCCGCCAAAGTCGCGTACGAGCAGTACTTC
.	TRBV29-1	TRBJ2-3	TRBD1	CSAHLTTGTGGRVDTQYF	TGCAGCGCGCACCTTACAACCGGGACAGGGGGGCGGGTAGATACGCAGTATTTT
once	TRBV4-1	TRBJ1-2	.	CASSQDREVSYVYGYTF	TGCGCCAGCAGCCAAGATCGAGAGGTCTCCTACGTCTATGGCTACACCTTC
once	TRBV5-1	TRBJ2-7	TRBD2	CASSLPSGNSYEQYF	TGCGCCAGCAGCTTGCCCAGCGGGAACTCCTACGAGCAGTACTTC
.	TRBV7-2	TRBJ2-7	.	CASSLVTRGSYEQYF	TGTGCCAGCAGCTTAGTCACTAGAGGTTCCTACGAGCAGTACTTC
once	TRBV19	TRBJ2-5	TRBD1	CATTTTGGRETQYF	TGTGCCACTACGACAACAGGGGGAAGGGAGACCCAGTACTTC
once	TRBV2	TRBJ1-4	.	CASRDYNEKLFF	TGTGCCAGCAGGGACTATAATGAAAAACTGTTTTTT
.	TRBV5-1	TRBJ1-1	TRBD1	CASSFGAGGDTEAFF	TGCGCCAGCAGCTTTGGGGCAGGGGGAGACACTGAAGCTTTCTTT
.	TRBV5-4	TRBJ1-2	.	CASSWKKGNYGYTF	TGTGCCAGCAGCTGGAAGAAGGGGAACTATGGCTACACCTTC
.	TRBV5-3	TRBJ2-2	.	CARSLRGTHRELFF	TGTGCCAGAAGCTTGCGGGGGACACACCGGGAGCTGTTTTTT
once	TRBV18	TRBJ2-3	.	CASSPRTTGSTDTQYF	TGTGCCAGCTCACCGCGAACAACGGGCTCCACAGATACGCAGTATTTT
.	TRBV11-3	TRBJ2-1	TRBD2	CASSPSSGAYNEQFF	TGTGCCAGCAGCCCCTCTAGCGGGGCCTACAATGAGCAGTTCTTC
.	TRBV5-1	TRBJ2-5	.	CASSLQGQETQYF	TGCGCCAGCAGCTTGCAGGGGCAAGAGACCCAGTACTTC
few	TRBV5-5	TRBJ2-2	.	CASSLAGVLTGELFF	TGTGCCAGCAGCCTAGCCGGAGTCTTGACCGGGGAGCTGTTTTTT
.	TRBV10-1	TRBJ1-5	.	CASSESGNQPQHF	TGCGCCAGCAGTGAGTCCGGGAATCAGCCCCAGCATTTT
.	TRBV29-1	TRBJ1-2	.	CSVEGNYGYTF	TGCAGCGTTGAGGGGAACTATGGCTACACCTTC
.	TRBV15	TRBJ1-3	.	CATSRDRIFGNTIYF	TGTGCCACCAGCAGAGATCGGATCTTCGGAAACACCATATATTTT
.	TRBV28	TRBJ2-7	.	CASYDRSHSYEQYF	TGTGCCAGCTATGACAGGTCCCACTCCTACGAGCAGTACTTC
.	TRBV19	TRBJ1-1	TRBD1	CASSFPTGGATEAFF	TGTGCCAGTAGTTTCCCCACAGGGGGCGCCACTGAAGCTTTCTTT
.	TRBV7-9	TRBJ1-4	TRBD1	CASSPVGTENEKLFF	TGTGCCAGCAGCCCCGTCGGGACAGAGAATGAAAAACTGTTTTTT
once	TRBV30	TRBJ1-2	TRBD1	CAWGQAEAVRYTF	TGTGCCTGGGGACAGGCGGAAGCTGTTCGATACACCTTC
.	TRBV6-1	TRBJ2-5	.	CASSGSRAGWGQETQYF	TGTGCCAGCAGTGGCTCCAGGGCCGGTTGGGGCCAAGAGACCCAGTACTTC
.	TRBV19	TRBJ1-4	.	CASSILGAPPEKLFF	TGTGCCAGTAGTATTCTGGGCGCTCCACCTGAAAAACTGTTTTTT
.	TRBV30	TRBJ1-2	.	CAWSWRQVLTKSF	TGTGCCTGGAGTTGGAGGCAGGTTCTGACCAAATCCTTC
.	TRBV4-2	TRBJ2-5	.	CASSQTSRAETQYF	TGTGCCAGCAGCCAGACTAGTAGAGCAGAGACCCAGTACTTC
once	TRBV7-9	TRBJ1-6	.	CASSLGNRSPLHF	TGTGCCAGCAGCTTAGGGAATCGTTCACCCCTCCACTTT
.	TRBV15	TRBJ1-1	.	CATSREGSRAFF	TGTGCCACCAGCAGAGAGGGCAGTAGGGCTTTCTTT